One sample yielded the 20 T cell receptor beta chains listed below, sequenced in a study of shared clonotypes between healthy human individuals. Libraries were prepared by immunoSEQ multiplex PCR; TCRdb keeps only in-frame clonotypes and omits some of them. The table has roughly 2.5 million clones, around 90% seen once. Sequenced sample: naive CD4+ T cells sorted from blood. Noted subset: CD45RA+ positively selected. These receptors were obtained from a man aged 18-30 years in good health.

To note about this clone: Other DNA variants within this sample encode the same CDR3. This sequence joins TRBV4-1 and TRBJ2-1; D tentatively reads TRBD1 or TRBD2 (5 bases each). Trimming took 0 bases from V and 0 from J, leaving 12 bases between them. CDR1 is MGHRA and CDR2 is YSYEKL in the germline V gene. CDR3 length equals 17 residues. The CDR3 sequence is CASSQDPAGSSYNEQFF. CDR3 coding DNA: TGCGCCAGCAGCCAAGATCCAGCAGGGAGCTCCTACAATGAGCAGTTCTTC.

With regard to this clone: Other DNA variants within this sample encode the same CDR3. The chain combines TRBV15 with TRBJ2-7; the match to TRBD1 covers 7 bases. Germline V gene lookup returns CDR1 LNHNV and CDR2 YYDKDF (reference sequence). The CDR3 loop spans 13 amino acids. With 4 bases clipped from V and 3 bases from J, the junction kept 3 bases outside the gene matches. CDR3 protein: CATSIRQGYEQYF. In DNA form, the CDR3 reads TGTGCCACCAGCATTAGACAGGGCTACGAGCAGTACTTC.

The V call is TRBV10-3, the J call TRBJ2-5, with D uncertain. Trimming pared 6 bases from V and 5 bases from J, leaving 7 bases between. Per the germline V gene, CDR1 is ENHRY and CDR2 is SYGVKD. The CDR3 has 11 residues. For the CDR3, the DNA is TGTGCCATCAGGGCTTCGGAGACCCAGTACTTC. Translating it yields CAIRASETQYF.

CDR3 sequence (DNA): TGTGCCATCAGTGGTGGTAGGGGGAACACTAAAACTAACTATGGCTACACCTTC. Its protein is CAISGGRGNTKTNYGYTF. The V call is TRBV10-3, the J call TRBJ1-2, with a weak D call TRBD1 (6 bases). CDR1 ENHRY and CDR2 SYGVKD come from the germline V gene. The CDR3 length is 18 residues. V was shortened by 4 bases and J by 0 bases, with 21 bases between the two germline ends.

The V gene is TRBV7-2, the J gene TRBJ1-6; D call uncertain. Germline assignment: CDR1 SGHTA and CDR2 FQGNSA. The V end was cut by 1 base, the J end by 10 bases, with 17 bases between. There are 16 residues in the CDR3. The CDR3 loop is CASSLEAAVGWSPLHF. The CDR3, as DNA: TGTGCCAGCAGCTTAGAAGCGGCAGTAGGTTGGTCACCCCTCCACTTT.

This chain connects TRBV6-1 to TRBJ1-4; TRBD1 agrees at 8 bases. The germline V gene has CDR1 MNHNS and CDR2 SASEGT. The CDR3 extends over 14 amino acids. V lost 6 bases, J lost 10 bases, and 10 bases stayed unmatched. The CDR3: CASSPGTGTGKLFF. The CDR3 DNA follows: TGTGCCAGCAGCCCCGGGACAGGTACCGGAAAACTGTTTTTT.

This clone was recorded once. V gene TRBV19 combines with J gene TRBJ2-3; 8 nucleotides match TRBD2. Trimming cost V 3 bases and J 5 bases; bases outside gene matches: 4. Germline V gene sequence: CDR1 LNHDA, CDR2 SQIVND (reference sequence). The CDR3 spans 14 residues. The CDR3 spells CASSMYGGVDTQYF. Here the CDR3 DNA reads TGTGCCAGTAGTATGTACGGGGGGGTAGATACGCAGTATTTT.

Points on this clone: This sample also contains other DNA sequences that code for the same CDR3. For the CDR3, the DNA is TGTGCCATCAGTGGACTGGGAGAAAATACGCAGTATTTT. It translates to CAISGLGENTQYF. The rearrangement uses TRBV10-3 and TRBJ2-3; possibly TRBD2 for D (5 bases). Germline-derived CDR1 and CDR2 are ENHRY and SYGVKD. V lost 4 bases and J 7 bases, leaving 12 bases between the germline ends. CDR3 length equals 13 residues.

The chain combines TRBV10-3 with TRBJ1-2; TRBD1 might be the D (6 bases). This CDR3 is 14 amino acids long. The V gene lost 8 bases and the J gene lost 7 bases, with 20 bases spanning the gap. Looked up from germline, CDR1 is ENHRY and CDR2 is SYGVKD. CDR3 in amino acids: CAIAYKRQEAGYTF. CDR3 DNA: TGTGCCATCGCTTATAAGAGACAGGAGGCTGGCTACACCTTC.

This sequence joins TRBV9 and TRBJ2-7, with D maybe TRBD2 (6 bases). Trimming pared 6 bases from V and 0 bases from J, leaving 16 bases between. This CDR3 is 15 amino acids long. Germline assignment: CDR1 SGDLS and CDR2 YYNGEE. The CDR3 region has the DNA TGTGCCAGCACCTCTGGGTGGGACTCCTCCTACGAGCAGTACTTC. It encodes CASTSGWDSSYEQYF.

This chain links TRBV30 with TRBJ2-5; 13 bases map to TRBD2. Germline V CDR1 and CDR2: GTSNPN, SVGIG (reference sequence). The CDR3 has 15 residues. The junction had 7 bases not matched to a gene; V was cut back by 5 bases and J by 4 bases. The chain's CDR3 is CAWATSGGAGETQYF. In DNA form, the CDR3 reads TGTGCCTGGGCCACTAGCGGGGGGGCCGGAGAGACCCAGTACTTC.

The rearrangement links TRBV30 to TRBJ2-7; D is possibly TRBD2 (6 bases). The CDR3 sequence is 12 residues long. The germline V gene encodes CDR1 GTSNPN and CDR2 SVGIG (reference sequence). Trimming pared 5 bases from V and 7 bases from J, leaving 15 bases between. CDR3 in amino acids: CAWSNKAGEQYF. CDR3 DNA: TGTGCCTGGTCTAACAAGGCGGGGGAGCAGTACTTC.

The genes are TRBV14 and TRBJ2-1; 10 bases align to TRBD2. CDR3 size: 19 residues. Looked up from germline, CDR1 is SGHDN and CDR2 is FVKESK. The trim removed 1 base at V and 0 bases at J, leaving 9 bases unmatched. CDR3 in DNA: TGTGCCAGCAGCCAAGTAACAGCGGGGGGGTTAAGCTCCTACAATGAGCAGTTCTTC. Protein sequence: CASSQVTAGGLSSYNEQFF.

With regard to this clone: Other DNA sequences in the same sample also yield this CDR3. The chain combines TRBV7-9 with TRBJ1-4; the D is unclear. The germline V gene encodes CDR1 SEHNR and CDR2 FQNEAQ (reference sequence). This CDR3 has 14 residues. The ends were cut back, 2 bases at V and 0 bases at J, with 4 bases in the middle. DNA of the CDR3: TGTGCCAGCAGCTTACGTGCAACTAATGAAAAACTGTTTTTT. Amino acid sequence: CASSLRATNEKLFF.

This chain links TRBV5-6 with TRBJ1-1, with D perhaps TRBD1 (5 bases). The CDR3 has 14 amino acids. Looked up from germline, CDR1 is SGHDT and CDR2 is YYEEEE. V was shortened by 4 bases and J by 4 bases, with 14 bases between the two germline ends. CDR3 DNA: TGTGCCAGCAGCCTCCCCGGGGGTGGCACTGAAGCTTTCTTT. This codes for CASSLPGGGTEAFF.

As to this clone: The sample contains more than one DNA sequence encoding this CDR3. The chain combines TRBV7-9 with TRBJ2-5, with D uncertain. Germline lookup yields CDR1 SEHNR and CDR2 FQNEAQ (reference sequence). This CDR3 is 14 amino acids long. Trimming removed 3 bases from V and 2 bases from J, with 10 bases in between. CDR3 sequence reads: CASSFWTGQETQYF. CDR3 DNA sequence: TGTGCCAGCAGCTTTTGGACCGGACAAGAGACCCAGTACTTC.

The chain combines TRBV6-1 with TRBJ2-3, with 15 bases lining up with TRBD2. Losses at the gene ends were 8 bases for V and 6 bases for J; bases not matched to a gene: 6. The CDR3 totals 15 residues. The germline CDR1 and CDR2 sequences are MNHNS and SASEGT. Here the CDR3 reads CASRNGLAGGDTQYF. The CDR3, as DNA: TGTGCCAGCCGCAATGGACTAGCGGGGGGGGATACGCAGTATTTT.

Concerning this clone itself: The same CDR3 arises from other DNA sequences in this sample as well. The chain carries TRBV28 and TRBJ1-3, with D unresolved. The CDR3 extends over 12 amino acids. Germline lookup yields CDR1 MDHEN and CDR2 SYDVKM. V was shortened by 1 base and J by 4 bases, with 2 bases between the two germline ends. The CDR3 reads CASSLLGNTIYF. The CDR3 nucleotides read TGTGCCAGCAGTTTATTGGGAAACACCATATATTTT. Using reference TRBV28 and TRBJ1-3 for the parts outside the CDR3, the full variable domain is DVKVTQSSRYLVKRTGEKVFLECVQDMDHENMFWYRQDPGLGLRLIYFSYDVKMKEKGDIPEGYSVSREKKERFSLILESASTNQTSMYLCASSLLGNTIYFGEGSWLTVV.

The J gene is TRBJ2-2, the V gene TRBV19, with 7 bases lining up with TRBD1. The CDR3 has 13 amino acids. The V and J ends lost 5 bases and 5 bases, in that order; junction bases with no gene match: 2. CDR1 LNHDA and CDR2 SQIVND come from the germline V gene (reference sequence). In DNA, the CDR3 is TGTGCCAGTAGTTACAGGGGAACCGGGGAGCTGTTTTTT. This codes for CASSYRGTGELFF.

The chain is built from TRBV18 and TRBJ2-7, with 8 bases lining up with TRBD2. From germline, CDR1 is KGHSH and CDR2 LQKENI. Trimming removed 0 bases from V and 7 bases from J; junction bases left unmatched: 11. The CDR3 is 16 amino acids. The CDR3 DNA is TGTGCCAGCTCACCACCGGGGACCGGGAGGGCGCGTGAGCAGTACTTC. It specifies CASSPPGTGRAREQYF.